These 10 T cell receptor beta chains share one sample of origin, sequenced in a study of blood T cell repertoires in COVID-19. Repertoires were generated with immunoSEQ multiplex PCR, while TCRdb's copy carries only in-frame clones and drops some. The data contain under 150,000 clones, around 82% of them seen just once; the ten biggest clones take up approximately 6.3%. Input material: peripheral blood. The source is a man aged 80 or over with active or convalescent COVID-19.

The rearrangement joins TRBV7-3 to TRBJ1-1, with D possibly TRBD1 on 6 matching bases. In germline, CDR1 is SGHTA, CDR2 FQGTGA. With 5 bases removed from V and 1 base from J, the gap between germline ends came to 11 bases. The CDR3 sequence is 14 residues long. CDR3 protein: CASSPGDGNTEAFF. CDR3 coding DNA: TGTGCCAGCAGCCCAGGGGACGGGAACACTGAAGCTTTCTTT.

This clone came up a few times. The V call is TRBV28, the J call TRBJ1-6; 8 nucleotides match TRBD1. The length of the CDR3 is 13 residues. Trimming took 10 bases from V and 8 from J; bases not matched to a gene: 7. CDR1 MDHEN and CDR2 SYDVKM come from the germline V gene. The CDR3 sequence: CANRQGTDSPLHF. CDR3 coding DNA: TGTGCCAACAGACAGGGGACGGATTCACCCCTCCACTTT.

The V call is TRBV19, the J call TRBJ1-6; D call uncertain. The V end was cut by 3 bases, the J end by 2 bases, with 17 bases between. Germline CDR1 LNHDA, CDR2 SQIVND (reference sequence). The CDR3 is made up of 18 amino acids. The CDR3 coding sequence is TGTGCCAGTAGTATGCGGTATACCGCGGCCACCTATAATTCACCCCTCCACTTT. Its protein is CASSMRYTAATYNSPLHF. The whole variable domain, remainder taken from reference TRBV19 and TRBJ1-6, is DGGITQSPKYLFRKEGQNVTLSCEQNLNHDAMYWYRQDPGQGLRLIYYSQIVNDFQKGDIAEGYSVSREKKESFPLTVTSAQKNPTAFYLCASSMRYTAATYNSPLHFGNGTRLTVT.

The chain recombines TRBV14 with TRBJ1-1; a possible D gene is TRBD1 (6 bases). The CDR3 is made up of 14 amino acids. Between the trimmed V and J ends, which lost 2 bases and 3 bases, there was a span of 10 bases. CDR1 SGHDN and CDR2 FVKESK come from the germline V gene. CDR3 in DNA: TGTGCCAGCAGCCAACCAGGGGTGGACACTGAAGCTTTCTTT. Translated: CASSQPGVDTEAFF.

This chain uses TRBV29-1 with TRBJ2-2, with D tentatively TRBD2 (5 bases). The V end was cut by 4 bases, the J end by 0 bases, with 6 bases between. The V gene's germline CDR1 is SQVTM and CDR2 ANQGSEA. CDR3 size: 13 residues. The CDR3 DNA is TGCAGCGTTGGGAGGACGAACACCGGGGAGCTGTTTTTT. This encodes CSVGRTNTGELFF.

The chain uses TRBV6-5 and TRBJ2-7; TRBD1 is a possible D gene (6 bases). CDR3 length: 13 residues. V was trimmed by 4 bases and J by 10 bases, leaving 17 bases between them. CDR1 and CDR2 (germline): MNHEY, SVGAGI. The CDR3 region has the DNA TGTGCCAGCAGTTTCGGGACCACAGGGTACCAGTACTTC. This codes for CASSFGTTGYQYF.

This chain connects TRBV5-5 to TRBJ2-7; 7 nucleotides match TRBD1. The J segment lost 4 bases and the V segment lost 5 bases, leaving 6 bases of the junction unmatched. Germline V gene data show CDR1 as SGHKS and CDR2 as YYEKEE (reference sequence). CDR3 size: 13 residues. The CDR3 loop is CASSFTGDYEQYF. In DNA form, the CDR3 reads TGTGCCAGCAGTTTCACAGGGGATTACGAGCAGTACTTC.

The chain couples TRBV4-1 to TRBJ2-4; TRBD2 matches 8 bases. The CDR3 is made up of 18 amino acids. Germline values: CDR1 MGHRA, CDR2 YSYEKL. J gave up 0 bases and V 1 base, and 8 bases lay outside the gene matches. The CDR3, as DNA: TGCGCCAGCAGCCAAGGCCTAGCGGGTAGTTTAGCCAAAAACATTCAGTACTTC. This sequence encodes CASSQGLAGSLAKNIQYF.

The CDR3 sequence: CASGQGRYGSPLHF. The CDR3 coding sequence is TGTGCCAGCGGCCAAGGGAGGTATGGTTCACCCCTCCACTTT. The J gene is TRBJ1-6, the V gene TRBV6-2 or TRBV6-3; D not resolved. The length of the CDR3 is 14 residues. V lost 8 bases and J lost 9, with 17 bases in between. Germline values: CDR1 MNHEY, CDR2 SVGEGT.

The V gene is TRBV19, the J gene TRBJ1-6; D is ambiguous. Deletions cut 7 bases from V and 7 bases from J, with 11 bases between. The CDR3 extends over 13 amino acids. Germline V lookup: CDR1 LNHDA, CDR2 SQIVND (reference sequence). The CDR3 loop is CASKPGGNSPLHF. CDR3 in DNA: TGTGCCAGTAAGCCCGGCGGAAATTCACCCCTCCACTTT.